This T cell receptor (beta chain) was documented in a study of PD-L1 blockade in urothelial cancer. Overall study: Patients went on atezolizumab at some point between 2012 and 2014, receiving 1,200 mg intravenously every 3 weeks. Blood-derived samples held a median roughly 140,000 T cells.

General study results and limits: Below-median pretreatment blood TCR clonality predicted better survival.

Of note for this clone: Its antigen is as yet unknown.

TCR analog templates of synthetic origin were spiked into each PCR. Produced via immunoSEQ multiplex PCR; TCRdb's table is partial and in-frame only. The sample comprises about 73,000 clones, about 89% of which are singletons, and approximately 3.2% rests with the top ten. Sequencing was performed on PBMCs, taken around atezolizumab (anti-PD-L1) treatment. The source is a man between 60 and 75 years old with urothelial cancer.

This chain's CDR3 is CATSRDRNREGDQPQHF. In DNA, the CDR3 is TGTGCCACCAGCAGAGATCGGAACAGGGAAGGAGATCAGCCCCAGCATTTT. This chain connects TRBV15 to TRBJ1-5; tentatively, D is TRBD1 (6 bases). V was cut by 0 bases and J by 5 bases, with 17 bases left in between. The CDR3 contains 17 residues. From germline, CDR1 is LNHNV and CDR2 YYDKDF (reference sequence).